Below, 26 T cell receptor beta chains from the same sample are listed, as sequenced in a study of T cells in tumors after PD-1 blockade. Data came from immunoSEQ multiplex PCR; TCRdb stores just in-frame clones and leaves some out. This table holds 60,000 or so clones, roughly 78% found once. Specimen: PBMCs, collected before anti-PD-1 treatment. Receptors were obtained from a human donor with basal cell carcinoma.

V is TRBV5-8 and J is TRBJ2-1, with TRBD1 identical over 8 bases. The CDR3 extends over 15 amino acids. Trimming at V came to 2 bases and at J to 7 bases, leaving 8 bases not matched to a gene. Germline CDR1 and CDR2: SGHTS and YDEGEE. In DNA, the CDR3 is TGTGCCAGCAGCTTAGGACAGGGACCTGGTAATGAGCAGTTCTTC. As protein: CASSLGQGPGNEQFF. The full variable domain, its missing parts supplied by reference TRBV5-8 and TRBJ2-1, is EAGVTQSPTHLIKTRGQQATLRCSPISGHTSVYWYQQALGLGLQFLLWYDEGEERNRGNFPPRFSGRQFPNYSSELNVNALELEDSALYLCASSLGQGPGNEQFFGPGTRLTVL.

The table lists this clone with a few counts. DNA of the CDR3: TGTGCCAGCACCCAGGGGGGGCCTTTGGGGACTGAAGCTTTCTTT. Translated, it gives CASTQGGPLGTEAFF. The J gene is TRBJ1-1, the V gene TRBV6-5; 7 bases fit TRBD1. The CDR3 extends over 15 amino acids. Germline loops: CDR1 MNHEY, CDR2 SVGAGI. V trimming: 7 bases; J trimming: 5 bases; junction bases outside the gene matches: 13.

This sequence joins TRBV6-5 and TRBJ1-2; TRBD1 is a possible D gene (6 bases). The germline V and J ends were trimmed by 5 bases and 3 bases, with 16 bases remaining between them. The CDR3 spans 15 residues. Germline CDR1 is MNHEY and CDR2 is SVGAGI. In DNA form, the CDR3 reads TGTGCCAGCAGTCTGCGACAGGTTAGGGACTATGGCTACACCTTC. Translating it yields CASSLRQVRDYGYTF.

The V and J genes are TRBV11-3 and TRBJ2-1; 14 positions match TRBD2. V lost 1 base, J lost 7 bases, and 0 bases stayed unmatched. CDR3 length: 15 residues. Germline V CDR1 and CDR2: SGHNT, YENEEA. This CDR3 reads CASSLGTSGGNEQFF. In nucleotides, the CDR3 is TGTGCCAGCAGCTTAGGGACTAGCGGGGGGAATGAGCAGTTCTTC.

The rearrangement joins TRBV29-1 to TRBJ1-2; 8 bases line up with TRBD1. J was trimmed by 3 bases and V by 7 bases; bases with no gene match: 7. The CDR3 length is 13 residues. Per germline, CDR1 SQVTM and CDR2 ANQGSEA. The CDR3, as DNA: TGCAGCGCCTCCTTGGACAGGGACTATGGCTACACCTTC. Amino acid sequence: CSASLDRDYGYTF.

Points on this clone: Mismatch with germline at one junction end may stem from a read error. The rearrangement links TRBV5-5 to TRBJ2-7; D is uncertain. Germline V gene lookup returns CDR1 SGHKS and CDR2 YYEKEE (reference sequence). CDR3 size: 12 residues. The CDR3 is CASSLSSCEQYF. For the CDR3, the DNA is TGTGCCAGCAGCTTAAGCTCCTGCGAGCAGTACTTC.

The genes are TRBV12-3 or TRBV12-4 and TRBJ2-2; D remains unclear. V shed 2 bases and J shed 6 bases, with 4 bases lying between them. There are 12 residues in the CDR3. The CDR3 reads CASSLLAGELFF. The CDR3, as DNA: TGTGCCAGCAGTTTATTGGCCGGGGAGCTGTTTTTT.

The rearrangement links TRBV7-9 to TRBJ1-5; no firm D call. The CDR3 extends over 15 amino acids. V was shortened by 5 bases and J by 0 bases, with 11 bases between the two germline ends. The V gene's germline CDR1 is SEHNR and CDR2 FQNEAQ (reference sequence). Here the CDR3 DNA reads TGTGCCAGCAGCCCCGGGTCAGATAGCAATCAGCCCCAGCATTTT. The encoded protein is CASSPGSDSNQPQHF.

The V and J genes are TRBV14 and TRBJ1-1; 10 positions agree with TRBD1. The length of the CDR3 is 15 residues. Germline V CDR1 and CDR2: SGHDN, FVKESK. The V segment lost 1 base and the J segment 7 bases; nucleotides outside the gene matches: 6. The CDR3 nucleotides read TGTGCCAGCAGCCAAGCACTCGGACAGGGGGTTGAAGCTTTCTTT. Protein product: CASSQALGQGVEAFF.

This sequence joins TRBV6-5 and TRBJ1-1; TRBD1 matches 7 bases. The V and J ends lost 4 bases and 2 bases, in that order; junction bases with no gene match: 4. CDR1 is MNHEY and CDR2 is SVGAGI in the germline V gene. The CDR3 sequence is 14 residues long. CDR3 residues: CASSSTGFNTEAFF. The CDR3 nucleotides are TGTGCCAGCAGTTCGACAGGGTTTAACACTGAAGCTTTCTTT.

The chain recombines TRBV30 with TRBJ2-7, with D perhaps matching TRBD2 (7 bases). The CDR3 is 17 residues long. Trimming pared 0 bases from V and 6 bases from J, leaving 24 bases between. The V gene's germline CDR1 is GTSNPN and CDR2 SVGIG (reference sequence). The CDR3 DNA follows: TGTGCCTGGAGTGTAGGGGGGGCCAGACTCTTAAGGGGCGAGCAGTACTTC. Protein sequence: CAWSVGGARLLRGEQYF.

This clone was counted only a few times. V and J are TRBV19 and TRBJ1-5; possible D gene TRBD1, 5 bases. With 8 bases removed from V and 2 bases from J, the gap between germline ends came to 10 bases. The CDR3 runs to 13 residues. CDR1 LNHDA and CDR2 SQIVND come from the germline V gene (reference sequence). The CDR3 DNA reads TGTGCCAGTCAAGGGACGGGCAATCAGCCCCAGCATTTT. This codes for CASQGTGNQPQHF.

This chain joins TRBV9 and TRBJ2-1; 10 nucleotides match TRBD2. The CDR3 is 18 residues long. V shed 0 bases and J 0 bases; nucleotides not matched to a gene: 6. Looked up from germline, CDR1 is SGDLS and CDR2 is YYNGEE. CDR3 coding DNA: TGTGCCAGCAGCGTAGGGACTAGCGGACCTGGCTCCTACAATGAGCAGTTCTTC. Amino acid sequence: CASSVGTSGPGSYNEQFF.

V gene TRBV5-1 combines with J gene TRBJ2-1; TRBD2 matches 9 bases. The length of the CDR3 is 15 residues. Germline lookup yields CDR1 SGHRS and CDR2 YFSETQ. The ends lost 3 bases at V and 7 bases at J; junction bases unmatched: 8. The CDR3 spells CASSSSSGVLNEQFF. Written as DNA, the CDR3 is TGCGCCAGCAGCTCGTCTAGCGGGGTACTGAATGAGCAGTTCTTC.

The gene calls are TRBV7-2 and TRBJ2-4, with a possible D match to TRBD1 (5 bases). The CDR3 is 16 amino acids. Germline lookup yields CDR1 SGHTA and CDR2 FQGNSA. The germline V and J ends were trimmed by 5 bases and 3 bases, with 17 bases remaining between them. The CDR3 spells CASSLHQGFLKNIQYF. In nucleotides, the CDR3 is TGTGCCAGCAGCCTACACCAGGGATTTCTCAAAAACATTCAGTACTTC.

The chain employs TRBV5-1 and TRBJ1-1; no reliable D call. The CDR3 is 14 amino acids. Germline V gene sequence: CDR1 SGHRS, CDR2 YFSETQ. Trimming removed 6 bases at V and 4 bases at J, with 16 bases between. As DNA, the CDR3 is TGCGCCAGCACCACGGGAGAAGGTGTCACTGAAGCTTTCTTT. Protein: CASTTGEGVTEAFF.

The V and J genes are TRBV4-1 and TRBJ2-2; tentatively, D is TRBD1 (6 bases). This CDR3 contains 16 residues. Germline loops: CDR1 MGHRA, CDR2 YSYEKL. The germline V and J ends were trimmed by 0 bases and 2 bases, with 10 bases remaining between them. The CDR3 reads CASSQEGTRNTGELFF. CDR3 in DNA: TGCGCCAGCAGCCAAGAAGGGACACGAAACACCGGGGAGCTGTTTTTT.

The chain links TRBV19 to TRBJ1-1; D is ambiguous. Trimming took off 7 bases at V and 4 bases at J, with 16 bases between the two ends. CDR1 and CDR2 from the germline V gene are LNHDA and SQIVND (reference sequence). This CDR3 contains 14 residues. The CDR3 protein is CASTVTGLGTEAFF. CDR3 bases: TGTGCCAGTACTGTGACGGGATTGGGCACTGAAGCTTTCTTT.

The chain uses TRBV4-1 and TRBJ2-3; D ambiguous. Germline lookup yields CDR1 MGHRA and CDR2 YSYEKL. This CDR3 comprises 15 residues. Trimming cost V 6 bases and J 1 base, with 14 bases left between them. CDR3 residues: CASSKTWFGTDTQYF. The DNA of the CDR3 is TGCGCCAGCAGTAAAACCTGGTTTGGCACAGATACGCAGTATTTT.

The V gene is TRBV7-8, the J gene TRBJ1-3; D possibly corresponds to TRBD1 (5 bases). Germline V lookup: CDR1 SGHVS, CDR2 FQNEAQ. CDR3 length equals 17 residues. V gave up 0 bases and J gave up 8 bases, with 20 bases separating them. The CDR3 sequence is CASSLAVSGLLSDTIYF. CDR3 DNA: TGTGCCAGCAGCTTAGCTGTCTCGGGACTTCTGTCGGACACCATATATTTT.

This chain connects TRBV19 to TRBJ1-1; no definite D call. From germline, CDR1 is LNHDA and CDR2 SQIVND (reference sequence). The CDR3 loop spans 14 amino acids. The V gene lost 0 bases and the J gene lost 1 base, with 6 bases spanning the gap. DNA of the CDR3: TGTGCCAGTAGTATAGATTTCAGGAACACTGAAGCTTTCTTT. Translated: CASSIDFRNTEAFF.

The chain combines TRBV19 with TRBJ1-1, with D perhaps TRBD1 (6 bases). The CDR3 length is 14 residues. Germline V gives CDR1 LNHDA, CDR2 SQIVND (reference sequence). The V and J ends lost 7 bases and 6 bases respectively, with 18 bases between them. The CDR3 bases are TGTGCCAGTATCAAAAAACGGGGGGGCGCTGAAGCTTTCTTT. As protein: CASIKKRGGAEAFF.

The CDR3 DNA reads TGTGCCAGCAACAACCCCACCGGCGCTGAAGCTTTCTTT. It specifies CASNNPTGAEAFF. The chain is built from TRBV5-6 and TRBJ1-1; D call uncertain. The CDR3 sequence is 13 residues long. Germline V CDR1 and CDR2: SGHDT, YYEEEE. With 6 bases removed from V and 6 bases from J, the gap between germline ends came to 15 bases.

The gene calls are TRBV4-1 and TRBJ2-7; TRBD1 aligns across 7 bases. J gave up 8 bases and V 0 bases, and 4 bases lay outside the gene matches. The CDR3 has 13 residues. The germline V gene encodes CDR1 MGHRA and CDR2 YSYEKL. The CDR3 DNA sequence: TGCGCCAGCAGCCAAGAGGGACAGAGACAGCAGTACTTC. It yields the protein CASSQEGQRQQYF.

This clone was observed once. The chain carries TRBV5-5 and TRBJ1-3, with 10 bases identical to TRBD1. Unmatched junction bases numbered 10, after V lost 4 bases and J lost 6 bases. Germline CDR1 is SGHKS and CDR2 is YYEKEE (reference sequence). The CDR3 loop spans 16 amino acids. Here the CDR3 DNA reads TGTGCCAGCAGCCTCTACGCGGGACAGGGGATAAACACCATATATTTT. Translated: CASSLYAGQGINTIYF. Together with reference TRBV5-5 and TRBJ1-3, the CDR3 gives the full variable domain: DAGVTQSPTHLIKTRGQQVTLRCSPISGHKSVSWYQQVLGQGPQFIFQYYEKEERGRGNFPDRFSARQFPNYSSELNVNALLLGDSALYLCASSLYAGQGINTIYFGEGSWLTVV.

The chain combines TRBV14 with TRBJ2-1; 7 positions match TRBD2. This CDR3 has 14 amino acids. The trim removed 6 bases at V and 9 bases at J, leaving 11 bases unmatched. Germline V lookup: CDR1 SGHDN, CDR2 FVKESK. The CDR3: CASRRGGGNAEQFF. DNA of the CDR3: TGTGCCAGCAGAAGGGGCGGGGGTAACGCTGAGCAGTTCTTC.